This entry lists 14 T cell receptor beta chains sequenced from one sample in a study of T cell responses to AZD1222 COVID-19 vaccine (dated by TCRdb to the early 2020s). Library preparation used the immunoSEQ multiplex PCR assay. The immuneACCESS repertoire file appears here via TCRdb, limited to in-frame rearrangements. These files lack a portion of the clones; in checked studies, under half of the deficit traces to unresolved V genes, and the cause of the others is not known. Present in this sample are approximately 140,000 clones, almost 90% of which were seen just once. The ten largest clones add up to 1.5% to 2% of the sample. This specimen's time point label, per the study, means: about 28 days (+/-7) after the second vaccine dose. The sample consisted of peripheral blood, taken 28 days after the second AZD1222 dose. The source of these receptors is an adult who received the AZD1222 COVID-19 vaccine.

The V call is TRBV30, the J call TRBJ1-1; D ambiguous. In germline, CDR1 is GTSNPN, CDR2 SVGIG (reference sequence). The CDR3 contains 12 residues. V lost 3 bases and J lost 1, with 6 bases in between. The CDR3 here is CAWSGPNTEAFF. In DNA, the CDR3 is TGTGCCTGGAGCGGACCGAACACTGAAGCTTTCTTT.

V gene TRBV28 combines with J gene TRBJ1-4; tentatively, D is TRBD1 (5 bases). Germline assignment: CDR1 MDHEN and CDR2 SYDVKM. The CDR3 is made up of 16 amino acids. V was pared by 4 bases and J by 7 bases, with 19 bases between. The CDR3 is CASSSTGAPVGEKLFF. In nucleotides, the CDR3 is TGTGCCAGCAGTTCAACCGGGGCCCCGGTTGGTGAAAAACTGTTTTTT.

The CDR3 region has the DNA TGTGCCAGTAGTATAAGGGGGACAGATTACAATGAGCAGTTCTTC. It encodes CASSIRGTDYNEQFF. The chain has TRBV19 and TRBJ2-1, with TRBD1 matching over 7 bases. CDR1 and CDR2 (germline): LNHDA, SQIVND (reference sequence). V lost 2 bases to trimming and J lost 4 bases; unmatched junction nucleotides: 5. The CDR3 totals 15 residues.

The gene calls are TRBV5-5 and TRBJ2-7; D uncertain. Germline CDR1 reads SGHKS; CDR2 reads YYEKEE (reference sequence). The CDR3 covers 15 residues. Trimming took 4 bases from V and 0 from J, leaving 14 bases between them. CDR3 protein: CASSPRAQSSYEQYV. The CDR3 DNA follows: TGTGCCAGCAGCCCTCGGGCCCAGAGCTCCTACGAGCAGTACGTC.

V gene TRBV7-9 combines with J gene TRBJ1-6; possibly TRBD1 for D (5 bases). The CDR3 is 13 residues long. CDR1 and CDR2 (germline): SEHNR, FQNEAQ (reference sequence). V was clipped by 4 bases and J by 13 bases, with 14 bases between them. CDR3 protein: CASSWGPEAPLHF. The DNA of the CDR3 is TGTGCCAGCAGCTGGGGCCCCGAGGCGCCCCTCCACTTT.

The rearrangement joins TRBV6-1 to TRBJ1-5, with a possible D match to TRBD1 (5 bases). The V gene's germline CDR1 is MNHNS and CDR2 SASEGT. Trimming stripped 2 bases from V and 6 bases from J, with 11 bases between. CDR3 size: 14 residues. The CDR3 reads CASSESQGVQPQHF. In DNA, the CDR3 is TGTGCCAGCAGTGAAAGTCAGGGTGTTCAGCCCCAGCATTTT.

The rearrangement uses TRBV30 and TRBJ1-5; a possible D gene is TRBD1 (6 bases). Germline V gene sequence: CDR1 GTSNPN, CDR2 SVGIG (reference sequence). V was trimmed by 2 bases and J by 6 bases, leaving 14 bases between them. The CDR3 consists of 14 residues. Here the CDR3 DNA reads TGTGCCTGGAGTTCGAAACAGGGCGGTCAGCCCCAGCATTTT. Protein sequence: CAWSSKQGGQPQHF.

This chain links TRBV5-5 with TRBJ2-1; 8 nucleotides match TRBD1. Germline CDR1 SGHKS, CDR2 YYEKEE (reference sequence). This CDR3 is built from 15 residues. Germline trimming cut 4 bases from V and 0 bases from J; bases unmatched to any gene: 3. CDR3 protein: CASSLGTGSYNEQFF. CDR3 sequence (DNA): TGTGCCAGCAGCCTGGGGACAGGCTCCTACAATGAGCAGTTCTTC.

V usage is TRBV5-1 and J usage is TRBJ1-1; 9 positions agree with TRBD1. The CDR3 is 15 residues long. In germline, CDR1 is SGHRS, CDR2 YFSETQ. With 2 bases clipped from V and 4 bases from J, the junction kept 6 bases outside the gene matches. CDR3 in amino acids: CASSFGQGSRTEAFF. For the CDR3, the DNA is TGCGCCAGCAGCTTCGGACAGGGGTCCCGCACTGAAGCTTTCTTT.

V and J are TRBV2 and TRBJ1-1; a possible D gene is TRBD1 (5 bases). Germline V gene lookup returns CDR1 SNHLY and CDR2 FYNNEI. V was trimmed by 7 bases and J by 5 bases, leaving 20 bases between them. The CDR3 loop spans 15 amino acids. CDR3 DNA: TGTGCCAGCATTGTGGGGGGGACCCAGAGTACTGAAGCTTTCTTT. Residues: CASIVGGTQSTEAFF.

V usage is TRBV10-3 and J usage is TRBJ2-5; D is uncertain. Germline V gene data show CDR1 as ENHRY and CDR2 as SYGVKD. Trimming took off 4 bases at V and 5 bases at J, with 14 bases between the two ends. This CDR3 spans 14 amino acids. This chain's CDR3 is CAISAGLGAETQYF. DNA of the CDR3: TGTGCCATCAGTGCGGGTTTGGGTGCGGAGACCCAGTACTTC.

The rearrangement uses TRBV28 and TRBJ1-2; D is perhaps TRBD1 (5 bases). V was cut by 2 bases and J by 1 base, with 14 bases left in between. The CDR3 loop spans 16 amino acids. Germline CDR1 MDHEN, CDR2 SYDVKM. CDR3 region: CASSLGYDRFNYGYTF. The CDR3 nucleotides are TGTGCCAGCAGTTTAGGCTATGACAGATTTAACTATGGCTACACCTTC.

The V gene is TRBV18, the J gene TRBJ1-4; a possible D gene is TRBD1 (6 bases). The V end was cut by 2 bases, the J end by 6 bases, with 10 bases between. Germline CDR1 is KGHSH and CDR2 is LQKENI. The CDR3 spans 14 residues. In nucleotides, the CDR3 is TGTGCCAGCTCACCAAGGGGGGCGGATGAAAAACTGTTTTTT. Protein sequence: CASSPRGADEKLFF. Full variable domain (remainder filled in from reference TRBV18 and TRBJ1-4): NAGVMQNPRHLVRRRGQEARLRCSPMKGHSHVYWYRQLPEEGLKFMVYLQKENIIDESGMPKERFSAEFPKEGPSILRIQQVVRGDSAAYFCASSPRGADEKLFFGSGTQLSVL.

Concerning this clone itself: The conserved final phenylalanine or tryptophan is absent from the CDR3, which likely points to a read error. No DNA is shown, since the ends of the CDR3 on it are uncertain; the CDR3 is the one TCRdb lists. V is TRBV12-2 and J is TRBJ2-6. TRBV12-2 is classified as a pseudogene. From its first to its last residue, the CDR3 has 10 amino acids. CDR3 sequence: CASRLVPIYG.